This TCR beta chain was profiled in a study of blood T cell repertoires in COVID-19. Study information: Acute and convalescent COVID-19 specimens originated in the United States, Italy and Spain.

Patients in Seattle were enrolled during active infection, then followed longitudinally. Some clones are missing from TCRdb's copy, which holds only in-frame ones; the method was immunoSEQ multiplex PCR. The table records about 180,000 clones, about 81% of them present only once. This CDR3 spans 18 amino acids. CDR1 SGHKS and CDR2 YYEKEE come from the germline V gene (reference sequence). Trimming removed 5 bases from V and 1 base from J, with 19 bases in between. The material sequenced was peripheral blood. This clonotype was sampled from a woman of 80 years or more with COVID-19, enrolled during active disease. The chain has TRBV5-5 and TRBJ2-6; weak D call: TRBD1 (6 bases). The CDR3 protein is CASSYYRAHISGANVLTF. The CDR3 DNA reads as TGTGCCAGCAGTTACTACAGGGCCCACATATCTGGGGCCAACGTCCTGACTTTC.